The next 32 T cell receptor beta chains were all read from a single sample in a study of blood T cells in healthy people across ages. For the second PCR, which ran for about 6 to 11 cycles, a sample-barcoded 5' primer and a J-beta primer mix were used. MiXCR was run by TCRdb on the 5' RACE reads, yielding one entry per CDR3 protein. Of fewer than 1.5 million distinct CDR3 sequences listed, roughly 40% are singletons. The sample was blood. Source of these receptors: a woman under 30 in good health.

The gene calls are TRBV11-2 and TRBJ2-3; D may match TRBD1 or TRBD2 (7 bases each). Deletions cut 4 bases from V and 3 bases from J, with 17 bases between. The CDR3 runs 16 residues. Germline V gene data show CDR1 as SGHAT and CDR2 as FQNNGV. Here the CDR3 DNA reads TGTGCCAGCAGCTCCGAATCCCAGGGGGGGACAGATACGCAGTATTTT. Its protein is CASSSESQGGTDTQYF.

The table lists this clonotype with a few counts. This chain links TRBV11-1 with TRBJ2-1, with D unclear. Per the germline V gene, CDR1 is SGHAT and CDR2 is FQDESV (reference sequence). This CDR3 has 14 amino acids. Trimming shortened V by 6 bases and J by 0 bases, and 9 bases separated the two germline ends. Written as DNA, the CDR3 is TGTGCCAGCAGGTACCAGAGCTCCTACAATGAGCAGTTCTTC. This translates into CASRYQSSYNEQFF.

CDR3 bases: TGCGCCAGCAGCCCGGACAGGGGATGGTACTATGGCTACACCTTC. Amino acids: CASSPDRGWYYGYTF. The V gene is TRBV5-1, the J gene TRBJ1-2; TRBD1 agrees at 9 bases. The CDR3 is made up of 15 amino acids. V dropped 4 bases and J dropped 3; count of bases not matched to a gene: 7. Germline CDR1 and CDR2: SGHRS and YFSETQ.

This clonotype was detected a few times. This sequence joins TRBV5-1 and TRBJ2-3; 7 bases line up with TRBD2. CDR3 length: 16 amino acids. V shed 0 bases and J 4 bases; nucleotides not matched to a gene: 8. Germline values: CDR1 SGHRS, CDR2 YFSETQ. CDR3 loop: CASSLVRGVSADTQYF. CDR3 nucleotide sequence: TGCGCCAGCAGCTTGGTACGGGGGGTGAGCGCAGATACGCAGTATTTT.

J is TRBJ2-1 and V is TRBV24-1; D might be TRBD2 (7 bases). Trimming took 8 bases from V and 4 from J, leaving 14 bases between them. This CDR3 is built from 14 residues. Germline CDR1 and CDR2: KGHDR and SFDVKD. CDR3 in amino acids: CATNGRGAYNEQFF. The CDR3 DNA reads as TGTGCCACCAATGGACGGGGGGCATACAATGAGCAGTTCTTC.

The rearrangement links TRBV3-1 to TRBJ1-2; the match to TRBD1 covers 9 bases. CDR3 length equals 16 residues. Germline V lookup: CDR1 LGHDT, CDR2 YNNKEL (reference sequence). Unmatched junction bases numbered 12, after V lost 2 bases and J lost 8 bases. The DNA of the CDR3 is TGTGCCAGCAGCCAATCAACTGGGACAGGGACTAGAGGCTACACCTTC. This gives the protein CASSQSTGTGTRGYTF.

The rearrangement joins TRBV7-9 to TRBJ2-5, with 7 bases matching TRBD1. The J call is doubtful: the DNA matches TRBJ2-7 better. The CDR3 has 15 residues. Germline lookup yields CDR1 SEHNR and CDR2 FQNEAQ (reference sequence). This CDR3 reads CASSQQGTPLFEQYF. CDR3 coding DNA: TGTGCCAGCAGTCAACAGGGGACCCCTCTGTTCGAGCAGTACTTC.

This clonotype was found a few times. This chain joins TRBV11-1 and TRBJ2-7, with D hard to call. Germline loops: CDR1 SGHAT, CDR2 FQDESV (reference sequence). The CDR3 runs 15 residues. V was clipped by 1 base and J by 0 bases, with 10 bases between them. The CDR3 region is CASSLETESSYEQYF. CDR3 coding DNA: TGTGCCAGCAGCTTAGAGACGGAGAGCTCCTACGAGCAGTACTTC. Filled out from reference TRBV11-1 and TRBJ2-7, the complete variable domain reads EAEVAQSPRYKITEKSQAVAFWCDPISGHATLYWYRQILGQGPELLVQFQDESVVDDSQLPKDRFSAERLKGVDSTLKIQPAELGDSAMYLCASSLETESSYEQYFGPGTRLTVT.

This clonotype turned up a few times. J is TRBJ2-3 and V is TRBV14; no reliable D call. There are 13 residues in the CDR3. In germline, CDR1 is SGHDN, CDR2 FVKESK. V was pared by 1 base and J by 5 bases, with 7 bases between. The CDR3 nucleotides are TGTGCCAGCAGCCAAGGGGCGAGAGATACGCAGTATTTT. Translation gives CASSQGARDTQYF.

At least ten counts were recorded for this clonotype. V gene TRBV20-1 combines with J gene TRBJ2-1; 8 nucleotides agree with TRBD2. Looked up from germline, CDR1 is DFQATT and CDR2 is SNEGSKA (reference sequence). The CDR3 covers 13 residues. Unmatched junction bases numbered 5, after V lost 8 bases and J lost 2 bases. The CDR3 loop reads CSSSAGAYNEQFF. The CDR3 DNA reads TGCAGTAGCTCAGCGGGAGCCTACAATGAGCAGTTCTTC.

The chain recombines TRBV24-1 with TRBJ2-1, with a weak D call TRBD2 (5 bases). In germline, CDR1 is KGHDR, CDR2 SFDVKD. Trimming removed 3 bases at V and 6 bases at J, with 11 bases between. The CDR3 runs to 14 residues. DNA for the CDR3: TGTGCCACCAGTGATGTCACTGGAGGCAATGAGCAGTTCTTC. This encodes CATSDVTGGNEQFF.

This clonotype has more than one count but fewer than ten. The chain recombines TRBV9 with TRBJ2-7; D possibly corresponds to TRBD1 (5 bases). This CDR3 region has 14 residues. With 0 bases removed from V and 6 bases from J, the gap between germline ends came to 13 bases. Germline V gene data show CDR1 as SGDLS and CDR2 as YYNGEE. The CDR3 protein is CASSVATGSSEQYF. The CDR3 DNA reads TGTGCCAGCAGCGTAGCCACAGGATCAAGCGAGCAGTACTTC.

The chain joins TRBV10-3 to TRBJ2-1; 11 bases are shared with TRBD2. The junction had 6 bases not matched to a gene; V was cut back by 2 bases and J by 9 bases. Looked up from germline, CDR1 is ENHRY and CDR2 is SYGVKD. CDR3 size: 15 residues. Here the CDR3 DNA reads TGTGCCATCAGTGAGGGTAGCGGGGGGGCCGGTGAGCAGTTCTTC. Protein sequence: CAISEGSGGAGEQFF.

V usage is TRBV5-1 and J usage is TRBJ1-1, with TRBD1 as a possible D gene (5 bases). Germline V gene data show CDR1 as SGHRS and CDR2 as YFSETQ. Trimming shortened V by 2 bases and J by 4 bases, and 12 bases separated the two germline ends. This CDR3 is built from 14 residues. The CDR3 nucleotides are TGCGCCAGCAGCTTCCAGGGCTTGGGCACTGAAGCTTTCTTT. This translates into CASSFQGLGTEAFF.

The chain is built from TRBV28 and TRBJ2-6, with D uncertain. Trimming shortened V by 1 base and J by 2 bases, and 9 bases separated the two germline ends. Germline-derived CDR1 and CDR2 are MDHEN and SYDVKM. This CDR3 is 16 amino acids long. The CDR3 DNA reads TGTGCCAGCAGTTTATCTTTTGGGGCTGGGGCCAACGTCCTGACTTTC. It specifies CASSLSFGAGANVLTF.

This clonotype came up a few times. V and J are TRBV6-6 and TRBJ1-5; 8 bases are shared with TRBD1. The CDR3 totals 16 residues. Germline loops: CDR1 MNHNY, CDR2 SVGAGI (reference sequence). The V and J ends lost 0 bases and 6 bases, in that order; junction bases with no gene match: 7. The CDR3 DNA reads TGTGCCAGCAGTTACTCGATTGCAGGGGGCAGTCAGCCCCAGCATTTT. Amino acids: CASSYSIAGGSQPQHF.

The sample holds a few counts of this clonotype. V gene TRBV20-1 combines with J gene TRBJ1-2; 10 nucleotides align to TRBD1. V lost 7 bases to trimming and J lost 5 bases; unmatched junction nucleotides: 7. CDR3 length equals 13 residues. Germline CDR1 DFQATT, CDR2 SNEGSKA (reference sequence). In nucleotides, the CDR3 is TGCAGTGTGAGGGGGACAGGGGAATATGGCTACACCTTC. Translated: CSVRGTGEYGYTF.

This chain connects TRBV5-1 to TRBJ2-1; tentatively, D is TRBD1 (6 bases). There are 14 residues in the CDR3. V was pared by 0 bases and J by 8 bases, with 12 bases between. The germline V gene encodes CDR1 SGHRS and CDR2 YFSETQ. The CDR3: CASSLATGGDEQFF. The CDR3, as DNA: TGCGCCAGCAGCTTGGCGACAGGAGGTGATGAGCAGTTCTTC.

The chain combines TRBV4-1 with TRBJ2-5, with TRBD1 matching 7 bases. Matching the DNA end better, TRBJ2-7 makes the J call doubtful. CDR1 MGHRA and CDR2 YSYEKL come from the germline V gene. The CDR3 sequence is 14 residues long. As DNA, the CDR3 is TGCGCCAGCAGCCCCCGACAGGGTTCCACCGAGCAGTACTTC. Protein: CASSPRQGSTEQYF.

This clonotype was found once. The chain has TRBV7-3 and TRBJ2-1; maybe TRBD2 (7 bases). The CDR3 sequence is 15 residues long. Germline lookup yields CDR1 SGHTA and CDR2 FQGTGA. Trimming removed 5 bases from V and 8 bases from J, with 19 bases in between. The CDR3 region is CASSPLPRGADEQFF. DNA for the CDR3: TGTGCCAGCAGCCCCCTCCCCCGGGGGGCCGATGAGCAGTTCTTC.

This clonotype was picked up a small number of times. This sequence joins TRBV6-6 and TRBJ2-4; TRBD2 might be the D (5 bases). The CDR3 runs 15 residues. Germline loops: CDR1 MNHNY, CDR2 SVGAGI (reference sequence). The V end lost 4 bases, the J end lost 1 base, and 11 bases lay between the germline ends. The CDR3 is CASSSGSVAKNIQYF. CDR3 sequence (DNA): TGTGCCAGCAGTTCGGGGAGTGTTGCCAAAAACATTCAGTACTTC.

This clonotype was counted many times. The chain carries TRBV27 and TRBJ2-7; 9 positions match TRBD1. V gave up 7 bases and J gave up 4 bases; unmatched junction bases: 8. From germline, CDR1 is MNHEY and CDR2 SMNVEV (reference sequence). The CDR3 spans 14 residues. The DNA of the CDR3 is TGTGCCAGCAAACGGACAGGGGCGCGATACGAGCAGTACTTC. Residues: CASKRTGARYEQYF.

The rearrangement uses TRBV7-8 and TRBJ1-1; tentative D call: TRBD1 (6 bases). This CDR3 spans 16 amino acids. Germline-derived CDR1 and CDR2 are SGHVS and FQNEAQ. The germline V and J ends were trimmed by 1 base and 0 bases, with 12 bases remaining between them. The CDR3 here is CASSLGIRTVNTEAFF. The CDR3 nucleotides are TGTGCCAGCAGCTTAGGGATCCGGACAGTGAACACTGAAGCTTTCTTT.

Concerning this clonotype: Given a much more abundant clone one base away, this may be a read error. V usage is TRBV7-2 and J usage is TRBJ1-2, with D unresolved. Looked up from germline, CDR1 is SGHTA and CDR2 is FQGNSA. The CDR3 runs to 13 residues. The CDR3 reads CVSSLGRSYGYTF. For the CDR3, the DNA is TGTGTCAGCAGCTTAGGACGGAGCTATGGCTACACCTTC.

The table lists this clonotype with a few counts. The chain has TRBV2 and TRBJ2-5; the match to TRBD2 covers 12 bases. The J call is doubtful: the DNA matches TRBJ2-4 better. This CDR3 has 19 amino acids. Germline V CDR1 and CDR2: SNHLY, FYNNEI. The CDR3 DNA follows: TGTGCCAGCAGTGAAGAGGTCTGGCTAGCGGGGGGGTCTAAAAACATTCAGTACTTC. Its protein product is CASSEEVWLAGGSKNIQYF.

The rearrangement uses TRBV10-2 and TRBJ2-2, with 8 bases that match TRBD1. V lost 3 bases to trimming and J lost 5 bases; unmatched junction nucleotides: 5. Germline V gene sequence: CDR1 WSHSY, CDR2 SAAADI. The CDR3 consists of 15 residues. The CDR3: CASSDQNRGTGELFF. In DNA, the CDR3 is TGCGCCAGCAGTGATCAGAACAGGGGGACCGGGGAGCTGTTTTTT.

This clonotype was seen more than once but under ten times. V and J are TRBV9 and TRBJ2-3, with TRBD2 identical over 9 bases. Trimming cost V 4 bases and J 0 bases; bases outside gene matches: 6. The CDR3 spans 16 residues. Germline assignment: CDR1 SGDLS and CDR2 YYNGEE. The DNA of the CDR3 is TGTGCCAGCAGCCATAGCGGGGGCTCTAGCACAGATACGCAGTATTTT. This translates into CASSHSGGSSTDTQYF.

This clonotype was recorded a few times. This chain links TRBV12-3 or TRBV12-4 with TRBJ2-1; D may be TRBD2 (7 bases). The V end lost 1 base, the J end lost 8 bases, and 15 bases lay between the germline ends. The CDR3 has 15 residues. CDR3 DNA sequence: TGTGCCAGCAGTTTAGAGGGGGGGGAGGTCGATGAGCAGTTCTTC. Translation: CASSLEGGEVDEQFF.

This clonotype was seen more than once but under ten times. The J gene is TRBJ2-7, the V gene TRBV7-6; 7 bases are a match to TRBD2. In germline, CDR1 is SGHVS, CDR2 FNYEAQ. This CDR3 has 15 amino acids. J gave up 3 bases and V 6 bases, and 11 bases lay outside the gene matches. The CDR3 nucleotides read TGTGCCAGCAGTTTCAATCGGGACTATGTCTACGAGCAGTACTTC. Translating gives CASSFNRDYVYEQYF.

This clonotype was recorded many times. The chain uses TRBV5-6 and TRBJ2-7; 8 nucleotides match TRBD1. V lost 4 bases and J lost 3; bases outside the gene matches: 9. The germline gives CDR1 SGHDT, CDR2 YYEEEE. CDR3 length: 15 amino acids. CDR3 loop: CASSPTGQGNYEQYF. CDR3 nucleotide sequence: TGTGCCAGCAGCCCTACAGGACAGGGTAACTACGAGCAGTACTTC.

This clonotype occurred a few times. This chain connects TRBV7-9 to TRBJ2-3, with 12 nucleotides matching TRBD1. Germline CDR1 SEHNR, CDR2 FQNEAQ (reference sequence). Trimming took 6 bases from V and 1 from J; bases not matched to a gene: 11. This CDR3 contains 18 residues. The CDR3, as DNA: TGTGCCAGCAGACCCGGGACAGGGGGCGCCGGACGCACAGATACGCAGTATTTT. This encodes CASRPGTGGAGRTDTQYF. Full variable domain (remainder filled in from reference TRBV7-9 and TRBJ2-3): DTGVSQNPRHKITKRGQNVTFRCDPISEHNRLYWYRQTLGQGPEFLTYFQNEAQLEKSRLLSDRFSAERPKGSFSTLEIQRTEQGDSAMYLCASRPGTGGAGRTDTQYFGPGTRLTVL.

The CDR3 bases are TGCAGTGCTTCCGGGGCCGGGGGGCGGAGGGGCAATCAGCCCCAGCATTTT. Translating it yields CSASGAGGRRGNQPQHF. The J gene is TRBJ1-5, the V gene TRBV20-1; tentatively, D is TRBD1 (6 bases). The CDR3 contains 17 residues. Per germline, CDR1 DFQATT and CDR2 SNEGSKA (reference sequence). With 5 bases removed from V and 2 bases from J, the gap between germline ends came to 22 bases.